Presented here are 21 T cell receptor beta chains from one specimen sequenced in a study of T cell repertoires in cytomegalovirus infection. TCRdb ran MiXCR on the reads and lists one entry per CDR3 protein. The sample gives about 150,000 distinct CDR3 sequences, around 20% of which show up once; approximately 9.9% is in the top ten. Sequenced sample: PBMCs. These receptors were taken from a human donor in good health (CMV status not recorded). Some clones in this sample may be carry-over from other donors' samples.

The chain employs TRBV19 and TRBJ2-3, with 7 bases matching TRBD2. Germline CDR1 and CDR2: LNHDA and SQIVND (reference sequence). V was clipped by 7 bases and J by 0 bases; unmatched bases: 7. The CDR3 length is 15 residues. Here the CDR3 reads CASNPSAGSTDTQYF. The CDR3 DNA sequence: TGTGCCAGTAACCCTTCAGCGGGGAGCACAGATACGCAGTATTTT.

The genes are TRBV5-1 and TRBJ2-6; 9 nucleotides agree with TRBD1. Germline V gives CDR1 SGHRS, CDR2 YFSETQ. The CDR3 runs 14 residues. The J segment lost 12 bases and the V segment lost 6 bases, leaving 10 bases of the junction unmatched. The CDR3 DNA is TGCGCCAGCAACGATCCGGGACAGGGTACCGTCCTGACTTTC. Translating gives CASNDPGQGTVLTF.

This clonotype came up a few times. This chain joins TRBV29-1 and TRBJ1-2; TRBD1 matches at 9 bases. The CDR3 has 16 residues. The J segment lost 6 bases and the V segment lost 0 bases, leaving 11 bases of the junction unmatched. The germline gives CDR1 SQVTM, CDR2 ANQGSEA. CDR3 sequence: CSVEDLDRGGRDGYTF. The CDR3 region has the DNA TGCAGCGTTGAAGATCTCGACAGGGGGGGGAGGGATGGCTACACCTTC.

In this sample, this clonotype turned up many times. This chain links TRBV19 with TRBJ2-6; weak D call: TRBD2 (7 bases). From germline, CDR1 is LNHDA and CDR2 SQIVND (reference sequence). The length of the CDR3 is 16 residues. The ends were cut back, 7 bases at V and 2 bases at J, with 15 bases in the middle. The CDR3 is CASTDRGAAGANVLTF. DNA of the CDR3: TGTGCCAGTACTGATCGGGGGGCAGCTGGGGCCAACGTCCTGACTTTC.

J is TRBJ2-7 and V is TRBV7-9; D gene unclear. CDR1 is SEHNR and CDR2 is FQNEAQ in the germline V gene (reference sequence). The V gene lost 2 bases and the J gene lost 3 bases, with 17 bases spanning the gap. There are 16 residues in the CDR3. CDR3 DNA sequence: TGTGCCAGCAGCTTAAACCCCCGTGGAAGGTTCTACGAGCAGTACTTC. Translating gives CASSLNPRGRFYEQYF.

The chain combines TRBV15 with TRBJ1-5; TRBD1 matches 9 bases. The CDR3 has 16 amino acids. Germline V lookup: CDR1 LNHNV, CDR2 YYDKDF (reference sequence). V lost 3 bases and J lost 3; bases outside the gene matches: 6. The CDR3 sequence is CATSRPGQGANQPQHF. CDR3 nucleotide sequence: TGTGCCACCAGCAGGCCGGGACAGGGCGCCAATCAGCCCCAGCATTTT.

This chain joins TRBV28 and TRBJ1-2; the D gene is possibly TRBD1 (6 bases). There are 13 residues in the CDR3. Germline-derived CDR1 and CDR2 are MDHEN and SYDVKM. Deletions cut 7 bases from V and 2 bases from J, with 11 bases between. The CDR3, as DNA: TGTGCCAGCAACGCCGGACAGAACTATGGCTACACCTTC. Protein sequence: CASNAGQNYGYTF.

V usage is TRBV28 and J usage is TRBJ2-1; D call uncertain. Trimming stripped 2 bases from V and 10 bases from J, with 9 bases between. Germline-derived CDR1 and CDR2 are MDHEN and SYDVKM. CDR3 length: 12 residues. This CDR3 is CASSLVSREQFF. The CDR3 DNA is TGTGCCAGCAGTTTAGTCTCGCGGGAGCAGTTCTTC.

This rearrangement joins TRBV7-9 to TRBJ2-5, with 11 positions matching TRBD1. Germline V CDR1 and CDR2: SEHNR, FQNEAQ (reference sequence). Unmatched junction bases numbered 3, after V lost 1 base and J lost 2 bases. This CDR3 contains 16 residues. For the CDR3, the DNA is TGTGCCAGCAGCTTAGTGGGGGACAGGGGGCAAGAGACCCAGTACTTC. Protein sequence: CASSLVGDRGQETQYF.

The gene calls are TRBV27 and TRBJ2-3; TRBD2 matches at 12 bases. Germline V lookup: CDR1 MNHEY, CDR2 SMNVEV (reference sequence). CDR3 length: 17 amino acids. V lost 4 bases to trimming and J lost 2 bases; unmatched junction nucleotides: 7. CDR3 nucleotides: TGTGCCAGCAGTTCGTTGACTAGCGGGGGCTTCACAGATACGCAGTATTTT. Translating it yields CASSSLTSGGFTDTQYF.

This clonotype has a count of ten or more. This chain links TRBV28 with TRBJ2-4, with 9 bases that match TRBD2. Germline V gene lookup returns CDR1 MDHEN and CDR2 SYDVKM. The CDR3 runs to 17 residues. Trimming removed 7 bases from V and 0 bases from J; junction bases left unmatched: 10. This chain's CDR3 is CASNRLAGSLAKNIQYF. In DNA form, the CDR3 reads TGTGCCAGCAACAGGCTAGCGGGAAGCCTAGCCAAAAACATTCAGTACTTC. The full variable domain, with the rest looked up from reference TRBV28 and TRBJ2-4, is DVKVTQSSRYLVKRTGEKVFLECVQDMDHENMFWYRQDPGLGLRLIYFSYDVKMKEKGDIPEGYSVSREKKERFSLILESASTNQTSMYLCASNRLAGSLAKNIQYFGAGTRLSVL.

The J gene is TRBJ2-2, the V gene TRBV6-4; D is undetermined. V lost 2 bases to trimming and J lost 0 bases, with 1 base between them. Germline V lookup: CDR1 MRHNA, CDR2 SNTAGT. The CDR3 is made up of 13 amino acids. CDR3 residues: CASSDTNTGELFF. The CDR3 bases are TGTGCCAGCAGTGACACGAACACCGGGGAGCTGTTTTTT.

This clonotype was seen a handful of times. The genes are TRBV27 and TRBJ1-1, with D unresolved. Trimming shortened V by 4 bases and J by 0 bases, and 9 bases separated the two germline ends. Germline loops: CDR1 MNHEY, CDR2 SMNVEV (reference sequence). CDR3 size: 14 residues. The CDR3 sequence is CASSSDVMNTEAFF. Here the CDR3 DNA reads TGTGCCAGCAGTTCGGACGTAATGAACACTGAAGCTTTCTTT.

This clonotype was observed a few times. V is TRBV30 and J is TRBJ1-4; the D gene is possibly TRBD1 (6 bases). Germline CDR1 GTSNPN, CDR2 SVGIG (reference sequence). There are 12 residues in the CDR3. Trimming stripped 8 bases from V and 6 bases from J, with 13 bases between. The CDR3 sequence: CAGRGVDEKLFF. The CDR3 region has the DNA TGTGCCGGTAGGGGGGTGGATGAAAAACTGTTTTTT.

This clonotype has more than one count but fewer than ten. The V call is TRBV7-3, the J call TRBJ2-3; the match to TRBD2 covers 13 bases. The CDR3 loop spans 18 amino acids. Germline-derived CDR1 and CDR2 are SGHTA and FQGTGA. Trimming at V came to 2 bases and at J to 1 base, leaving 6 bases not matched to a gene. In DNA, the CDR3 is TGTGCCAGCAGCTTATACATAGGGACTAGCGGGGGCACAGATACGCAGTATTTT. Its translation: CASSLYIGTSGGTDTQYF. Looking up the rest from reference TRBV7-3 and TRBJ2-3 gives the full variable domain: GAGVSQTPSNKVTEKGKYVELRCDPISGHTALYWYRQSLGQGPEFLIYFQGTGAADDSGLPNDRFFAVRPEGSVSTLKIQRTERGDSAVYLCASSLYIGTSGGTDTQYFGPGTRLTVL.

In its sample, this clonotype was seen many times. V usage is TRBV12-5 and J usage is TRBJ1-5; D is undetermined. Germline values: CDR1 LGHNT, CDR2 FRNRAP. The CDR3 is 14 amino acids. Deletions cut 6 bases from V and 0 bases from J, with 9 bases between. DNA for the CDR3: TGTGCTAGTGGCCAGGACCTTAGCAATCAGCCCCAGCATTTT. This encodes CASGQDLSNQPQHF.

As to this clonotype: This may be a read error: a much more frequent sequence differs by one nucleotide. The V call is TRBV11-2, the J call TRBJ2-7; D uncertain. The CDR3 has 13 amino acids. Per the germline V gene, CDR1 is SGHAT and CDR2 is FQNNGV. V lost 5 bases and J 2 bases, leaving 10 bases between the germline ends. The DNA for the CDR3 is TGTGCCAGCAGCGTACAGACCCCCTACGAGCAGTACTTC. Translated: CASSVQTPYEQYF. Complete variable domain (other parts from reference TRBV11-2 and TRBJ2-7): EAGVAQSPRYKIIEKRQSVAFWCNPISGHATLYWYQQILGQGPKLLIQFQNNGVVDDSQLPKDRFSAERLKGVDSTLKIQPAKLEDSAVYLCASSVQTPYEQYFGPGTRLTVT.

This clonotype was detected ten times or more. The DNA for the CDR3 is TGTGCCAGCAGCTTAGGTGTCCGGTCAGGGGGCCGGGACACTGAAGCTTTCTTT. Protein product: CASSLGVRSGGRDTEAFF. The chain links TRBV7-8 to TRBJ1-1; 8 bases agree with TRBD1. The CDR3 loop spans 18 amino acids. V lost 1 base, J lost 3 bases, and 13 bases stayed unmatched. Germline assignment: CDR1 SGHVS and CDR2 FQNEAQ.

V usage is TRBV6-5 and J usage is TRBJ2-7, with 8 bases lining up with TRBD2. The germline V gene has CDR1 MNHEY and CDR2 SVGAGI. The V and J ends lost 2 bases and 2 bases, in that order; junction bases with no gene match: 5. The CDR3 is 15 residues long. The CDR3 DNA is TGTGCCAGCAGTTACGACGGGAGGGGGACCTACGAGCAGTACTTC. Translation: CASSYDGRGTYEQYF.

The chain has TRBV2 and TRBJ1-5; perhaps TRBD1 as D (5 bases). There are 15 residues in the CDR3. Germline loops: CDR1 SNHLY, CDR2 FYNNEI. V was clipped by 8 bases and J by 4 bases, with 18 bases between them. The CDR3 DNA is TGTGCCAGCTCAAAGGACACCATAAGAAATCAGCCCCAGCATTTT. This gives the protein CASSKDTIRNQPQHF.

At least ten counts were recorded for this clonotype. This chain uses TRBV2 with TRBJ1-5, with D possibly matching TRBD1 (6 bases). Trimming pared 1 base from V and 4 bases from J, leaving 8 bases between. Germline assignment: CDR1 SNHLY and CDR2 FYNNEI. The CDR3 loop spans 14 amino acids. Written as DNA, the CDR3 is TGTGCCAGCAGTGAAGACAGGGTTAATCAGCCCCAGCATTTT. This gives the protein CASSEDRVNQPQHF.